This is a list of T cell receptor beta chains from one sample in a study of shared clonotypes between healthy human individuals. Sequencing was performed with immunoSEQ multiplex PCR; in TCRdb, only in-frame clones are kept and a portion is missing. In the table there are roughly 1 million clones, roughly 80% of which are singletons. What was sequenced was memory CD4+ T cells sorted from blood. The receptors stem from a young man in good health. Both conserved end residues are part of each CDR3. The order of the fields is D gene, V gene, clone size, J gene, CDR3 protein, CDR3 DNA. D genes are given only for firm matches. The size entry is marked missing in some rows and otherwise reads once, few, many or a size class.

d_gene: TRBD1; v_gene: TRBV5-1; abundance: NA; j_gene: TRBJ2-3; CDR3aa: CASSLEQGVTDTQYF; CDR3nt: TGCGCCAGCAGCTTGGAGCAGGGGGTAACAGATACGCAGTATTTT
d_gene: NA; v_gene: TRBV28; abundance: NA; j_gene: TRBJ1-2; CDR3aa: CASSLYGLGGGGYTF; CDR3nt: TGTGCCAGCAGCCTATACGGCCTGGGCGGGGGCGGCTACACCTTC
d_gene: NA; v_gene: TRBV19; abundance: NA; j_gene: TRBJ2-5; CDR3aa: CASRAVGGETQYF; CDR3nt: TGTGCCAGTAGGGCGGTAGGGGGGGAGACCCAGTACTTC
d_gene: NA; v_gene: TRBV29-1; abundance: NA; j_gene: TRBJ2-5; CDR3aa: CSVEEGPGTQYF; CDR3nt: TGCAGCGTTGAAGAGGGGCCGGGGACCCAGTACTTC
d_gene: TRBD2; v_gene: TRBV11-2; abundance: NA; j_gene: TRBJ2-7; CDR3aa: CASSSLAAGGEQYF; CDR3nt: TGTGCCAGCAGCTCTCTAGCGGCCGGGGGGGAGCAGTACTTC
d_gene: NA; v_gene: TRBV21-1; abundance: NA; j_gene: TRBJ1-1; CDR3aa: CASSIGENTEAFF; CDR3nt: TGTGCCAGCAGCATTGGGGAGAACACTGAAGCTTTCTTT
d_gene: TRBD1; v_gene: TRBV18; abundance: NA; j_gene: TRBJ2-1; CDR3aa: CASSPPRPRQGPTYNEQFF; CDR3nt: TGTGCCAGCTCACCACCTAGACCCCGACAGGGTCCCACCTACAATGAGCAGTTCTTC
d_gene: NA; v_gene: TRBV5-6; abundance: NA; j_gene: TRBJ2-7; CDR3aa: CASSLGPDRTYEQYF; CDR3nt: TGTGCCAGCAGCTTGGGACCAGATCGAACCTACGAGCAGTACTTC
d_gene: NA; v_gene: TRBV5-5; abundance: NA; j_gene: TRBJ1-1; CDR3aa: CASSLAVRNTEAFF; CDR3nt: TGTGCCAGCAGCTTGGCCGTGAGGAACACTGAAGCTTTCTTT
d_gene: TRBD2; v_gene: TRBV7-2; abundance: NA; j_gene: TRBJ2-1; CDR3aa: CASSSTSGFSYNEQFF; CDR3nt: TGTGCCAGCAGCTCTACTAGCGGTTTCTCCTACAATGAGCAGTTCTTC
d_gene: NA; v_gene: TRBV2; abundance: NA; j_gene: TRBJ2-1; CDR3aa: CASSLQVKEQFF; CDR3nt: TGTGCCAGCAGTCTACAGGTAAAGGAGCAGTTCTTC
d_gene: NA; v_gene: TRBV30; abundance: NA; j_gene: TRBJ2-5; CDR3aa: CACSGVAGQGKRETQYF; CDR3nt: TGTGCCTGTAGTGGGGTCGCGGGGCAGGGTAAGAGAGAGACCCAGTACTTC
d_gene: NA; v_gene: TRBV5-8; abundance: few; j_gene: TRBJ2-6; CDR3aa: CASSQPGRSGANVLTF; CDR3nt: TGTGCCAGCAGCCAGCCGGGGCGCTCTGGGGCCAACGTCCTGACTTTC
d_gene: TRBD2; v_gene: TRBV7-2; abundance: NA; j_gene: TRBJ2-7; CDR3aa: CASSSPLAGSASYEQYF; CDR3nt: TGTGCCAGCAGCTCCCCACTAGCGGGATCGGCTTCCTACGAGCAGTACTTC
d_gene: NA; v_gene: TRBV6-6; abundance: NA; j_gene: TRBJ1-2; CDR3aa: CASSYSSDGAYGYTF; CDR3nt: TGTGCCAGCAGTTACTCCTCGGACGGGGCCTATGGCTACACCTTC
d_gene: NA; v_gene: TRBV11-2; abundance: NA; j_gene: TRBJ2-1; CDR3aa: CASSHPPGGSGSYNEQFF; CDR3nt: TGTGCCAGCAGCCATCCCCCAGGGGGTAGCGGTTCCTACAATGAGCAGTTCTTC
d_gene: NA; v_gene: TRBV5-6; abundance: NA; j_gene: TRBJ2-6; CDR3aa: CASSSRGVSGANVLTF; CDR3nt: TGTGCCAGCAGCTCCAGGGGGGTCTCTGGGGCCAACGTCCTGACTTTC
d_gene: NA; v_gene: TRBV2; abundance: NA; j_gene: TRBJ1-5; CDR3aa: CASSEDTFNQPQHF; CDR3nt: TGTGCCAGCAGTGAAGACACATTCAATCAGCCCCAGCATTTT
d_gene: NA; v_gene: TRBV18; abundance: NA; j_gene: TRBJ1-2; CDR3aa: CASSPQREEGYTF; CDR3nt: TGTGCCAGCTCACCACAAAGGGAGGAGGGCTACACCTTC
d_gene: TRBD1; v_gene: TRBV5-1; abundance: NA; j_gene: TRBJ2-5; CDR3aa: CASSRDRAQETQYF; CDR3nt: TGCGCCAGCAGTCGGGACAGGGCTCAAGAGACCCAGTACTTC
d_gene: NA; v_gene: TRBV18; abundance: NA; j_gene: TRBJ1-2; CDR3aa: CASSPPTRDGGYTF; CDR3nt: TGTGCCAGCTCACCACCAACCAGGGATGGCGGCTACACCTTC
d_gene: NA; v_gene: TRBV28; abundance: NA; j_gene: TRBJ2-1; CDR3aa: CASSLRRFSYNEQFF; CDR3nt: TGTGCCAGCAGTTTAAGAAGGTTCTCCTACAATGAGCAGTTCTTC
d_gene: NA; v_gene: TRBV7-2; abundance: NA; j_gene: TRBJ2-3; CDR3aa: CASTKRGATDTQYF; CDR3nt: TGTGCCAGCACGAAGAGGGGGGCCACAGATACGCAGTATTTT
d_gene: NA; v_gene: TRBV6-1; abundance: once; j_gene: TRBJ1-2; CDR3aa: CASSPQQGPIYGYTF; CDR3nt: TGTGCCAGCAGTCCCCAACAGGGCCCGATCTATGGCTACACCTTC
d_gene: NA; v_gene: TRBV12-5; abundance: NA; j_gene: TRBJ1-2; CDR3aa: CASGEQNNYGYTF; CDR3nt: TGTGCTAGTGGCGAACAGAATAACTATGGCTACACCTTC
d_gene: TRBD1; v_gene: TRBV30; abundance: NA; j_gene: TRBJ2-3; CDR3aa: CAWSGQGGTDTQYF; CDR3nt: TGTGCCTGGAGTGGGCAGGGGGGCACAGATACGCAGTATTTT
d_gene: NA; v_gene: TRBV5-4; abundance: NA; j_gene: TRBJ2-1; CDR3aa: CASSPRQLTYNEQFF; CDR3nt: TGTGCCAGCAGCCCTAGACAGCTTACCTACAATGAGCAGTTCTTC
d_gene: NA; v_gene: TRBV7-9; abundance: once; j_gene: TRBJ2-7; CDR3aa: CASSAQGGPVEQYF; CDR3nt: TGTGCCAGCAGCGCCCAGGGGGGCCCCGTCGAGCAGTACTTC
d_gene: NA; v_gene: TRBV2; abundance: once; j_gene: TRBJ2-2; CDR3aa: CASNRFPSPTGELFF; CDR3nt: TGTGCCAGCAACAGGTTTCCTTCCCCCACCGGGGAGCTGTTTTTT
d_gene: NA; v_gene: TRBV5-1; abundance: NA; j_gene: TRBJ2-5; CDR3aa: CASNPSPQETQYF; CDR3nt: TGCGCCAGCAACCCGTCACCCCAAGAGACCCAGTACTTC
d_gene: TRBD2; v_gene: TRBV19; abundance: NA; j_gene: TRBJ2-1; CDR3aa: CASSAELTSGGYNEQFF; CDR3nt: TGTGCCAGTAGTGCGGAGCTGACTAGCGGGGGCTACAATGAGCAGTTCTTC
d_gene: TRBD1; v_gene: TRBV27; abundance: NA; j_gene: TRBJ2-5; CDR3aa: CASSQSDRGDTQYF; CDR3nt: TGTGCCAGCAGTCAGTCAGACAGGGGAGATACCCAGTACTTC
d_gene: TRBD1; v_gene: TRBV18; abundance: once; j_gene: TRBJ1-4; CDR3aa: CASSLQGAFEKLFF; CDR3nt: TGTGCCAGCTCGCTACAGGGGGCCTTTGAAAAACTGTTTTTT
d_gene: TRBD1; v_gene: TRBV5-4; abundance: NA; j_gene: TRBJ2-7; CDR3aa: CASSTGQGYYEQYF; CDR3nt: TGTGCCAGCAGCACCGGACAGGGGTACTACGAGCAGTACTTC
d_gene: TRBD1; v_gene: TRBV27; abundance: NA; j_gene: TRBJ1-1; CDR3aa: CASSLSRGLLNTEAFF; CDR3nt: TGTGCCAGCAGTTTATCCAGGGGGCTCCTGAACACTGAAGCTTTCTTT
d_gene: NA; v_gene: TRBV5-1; abundance: NA; j_gene: TRBJ2-3; CDR3aa: CASSLRPGGDTQYF; CDR3nt: TGCGCCAGCAGCTTGAGGCCTGGGGGGGATACGCAGTATTTT
d_gene: TRBD2; v_gene: TRBV10-3; abundance: NA; j_gene: TRBJ2-1; CDR3aa: CAIGPSGGVYNEQFF; CDR3nt: TGTGCCATCGGGCCTAGCGGGGGGGTCTACAATGAGCAGTTCTTC
d_gene: NA; v_gene: TRBV6-4; abundance: many; j_gene: TRBJ1-4; CDR3aa: CASSAGTGSTEKLFF; CDR3nt: TGTGCCAGCAGTGCCGGGACCGGTTCGACGGAAAAACTGTTTTTT
d_gene: TRBD2; v_gene: TRBV11-2; abundance: NA; j_gene: TRBJ2-7; CDR3aa: CASSYLAGPYEQYF; CDR3nt: TGTGCCAGCAGCTACCTAGCGGGGCCCTACGAGCAGTACTTC
d_gene: TRBD1; v_gene: TRBV19; abundance: NA; j_gene: TRBJ2-7; CDR3aa: CASRGDRTGEQYF; CDR3nt: TGTGCCAGTAGAGGGGACAGGACGGGTGAGCAGTACTTC
d_gene: NA; v_gene: TRBV5-6; abundance: NA; j_gene: TRBJ2-7; CDR3aa: CASSAAPSSYEQYF; CDR3nt: TGTGCCAGCAGCGCCGCACCCAGCTCCTACGAGCAGTACTTC
d_gene: NA; v_gene: TRBV4-3; abundance: NA; j_gene: TRBJ2-3; CDR3aa: CASSLGLTSTDTQYF; CDR3nt: TGCGCCAGCAGCCTCGGCTTAACTAGCACAGATACGCAGTATTTT
d_gene: TRBD2; v_gene: TRBV18; abundance: NA; j_gene: TRBJ2-6; CDR3aa: CASSAGLGLAGAKGANVLTF; CDR3nt: TGTGCCAGCTCAGCCGGACTTGGACTAGCGGGAGCGAAGGGGGCCAACGTCCTGACTTTC
d_gene: NA; v_gene: TRBV5-1; abundance: NA; j_gene: TRBJ1-1; CDR3aa: CASSLAVGTANTEAFF; CDR3nt: TGCGCCAGCAGCCTGGCGGTCGGGACCGCTAACACTGAAGCTTTCTTT
d_gene: NA; v_gene: TRBV7-2; abundance: NA; j_gene: TRBJ1-5; CDR3aa: CASSLSQTGVNQPQHF; CDR3nt: TGTGCCAGCAGCCTCAGCCAGACAGGAGTCAATCAGCCCCAGCATTTT
d_gene: NA; v_gene: TRBV18; abundance: NA; j_gene: TRBJ1-2; CDR3aa: CASSPPTSAYGYTF; CDR3nt: TGTGCCAGCTCACCACCCACCTCTGCCTATGGCTACACCTTC
d_gene: TRBD1; v_gene: TRBV29-1; abundance: NA; j_gene: TRBJ1-4; CDR3aa: CSAAAPGTGSEKLFF; CDR3nt: TGCAGCGCCGCGGCGCCCGGGACAGGGAGTGAAAAACTGTTTTTT
d_gene: TRBD2; v_gene: TRBV7-2; abundance: NA; j_gene: TRBJ2-7; CDR3aa: CASSSRSGSGSSYEQYF; CDR3nt: TGTGCCAGCAGCTCCCGAAGCGGTAGCGGGAGCTCCTACGAGCAGTACTTC
d_gene: TRBD1; v_gene: TRBV5-1; abundance: NA; j_gene: TRBJ2-6; CDR3aa: CASSTTGAGANVLTF; CDR3nt: TGCGCCAGCAGCACTACAGGGGCTGGGGCCAACGTCCTGACTTTC
d_gene: NA; v_gene: TRBV2; abundance: few; j_gene: TRBJ1-4; CDR3aa: CASRIDRVSTNEKLFF; CDR3nt: TGTGCCAGCAGGATAGATCGTGTGTCAACTAATGAAAAACTGTTTTTT
d_gene: NA; v_gene: TRBV30; abundance: NA; j_gene: TRBJ1-2; CDR3aa: CAWNPLPGKDYGYTF; CDR3nt: TGTGCCTGGAATCCCCTTCCAGGGAAGGACTATGGCTACACCTTC
d_gene: TRBD1; v_gene: TRBV7-2; abundance: NA; j_gene: TRBJ2-1; CDR3aa: CASSLEGQAYNEQFF; CDR3nt: TGTGCCAGCAGCTTAGAGGGACAGGCCTACAATGAGCAGTTCTTC
d_gene: TRBD1; v_gene: TRBV6-6; abundance: NA; j_gene: TRBJ1-5; CDR3aa: CASSWTGLNQPQHF; CDR3nt: TGTGCCAGCAGTTGGACAGGGCTCAATCAGCCCCAGCATTTT
d_gene: NA; v_gene: TRBV11-1; abundance: NA; j_gene: TRBJ1-4; CDR3aa: CASSFISGKTSNEKLFF; CDR3nt: TGTGCCAGCAGCTTTATTTCAGGGAAGACGTCTAATGAAAAACTGTTTTTT
d_gene: NA; v_gene: TRBV23-1; abundance: NA; j_gene: TRBJ1-1; CDR3aa: CASPRRGSVNTEAFF; CDR3nt: TGCGCCAGCCCCCGGCGGGGGTCGGTGAACACTGAAGCTTTCTTT
d_gene: NA; v_gene: TRBV7-2; abundance: NA; j_gene: TRBJ2-5; CDR3aa: CASSQKRDQETQYF; CDR3nt: TGTGCCAGCAGCCAGAAGCGAGATCAAGAGACCCAGTACTTC
d_gene: TRBD2; v_gene: TRBV9; abundance: NA; j_gene: TRBJ2-4; CDR3aa: CASSVGSGRKAKNIQYF; CDR3nt: TGTGCCAGCAGCGTAGGGAGCGGGAGGAAAGCCAAAAACATTCAGTACTTC